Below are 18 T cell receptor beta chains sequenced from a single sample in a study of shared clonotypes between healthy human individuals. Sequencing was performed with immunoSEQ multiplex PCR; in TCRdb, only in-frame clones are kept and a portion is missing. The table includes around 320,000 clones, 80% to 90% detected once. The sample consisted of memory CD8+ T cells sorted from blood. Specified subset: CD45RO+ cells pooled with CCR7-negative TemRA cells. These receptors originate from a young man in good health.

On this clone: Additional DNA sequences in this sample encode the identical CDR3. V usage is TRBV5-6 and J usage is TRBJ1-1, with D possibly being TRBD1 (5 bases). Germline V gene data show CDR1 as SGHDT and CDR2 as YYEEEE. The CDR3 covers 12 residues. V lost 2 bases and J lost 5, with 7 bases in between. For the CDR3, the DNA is TGTGCCAGCAGCTTAGGGGATACTGAAGCTTTCTTT. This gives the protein CASSLGDTEAFF.

CDR3 in amino acids: CASSFSYGYEQYF. In DNA form, the CDR3 reads TGTGCCAGCAGCTTTTCTTATGGGTACGAGCAGTACTTC. The chain combines TRBV11-1 with TRBJ2-7; no reliable D call. The V and J ends lost 3 bases and 4 bases respectively, with 10 bases between them. Germline lookup yields CDR1 SGHAT and CDR2 FQDESV (reference sequence). The CDR3 totals 13 residues.

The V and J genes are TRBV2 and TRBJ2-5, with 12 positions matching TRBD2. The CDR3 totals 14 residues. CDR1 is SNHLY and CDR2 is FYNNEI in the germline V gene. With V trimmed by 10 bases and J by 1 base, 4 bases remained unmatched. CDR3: CATVLAGGQETQYF. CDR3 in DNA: TGTGCCACTGTACTAGCGGGGGGCCAAGAGACCCAGTACTTC.

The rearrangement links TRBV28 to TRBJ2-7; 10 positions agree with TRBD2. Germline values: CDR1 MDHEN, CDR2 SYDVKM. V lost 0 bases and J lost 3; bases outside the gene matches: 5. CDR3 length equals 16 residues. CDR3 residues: CASSLWHLAGDYEQYF. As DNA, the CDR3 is TGTGCCAGCAGTTTATGGCACCTAGCGGGGGACTACGAGCAGTACTTC.

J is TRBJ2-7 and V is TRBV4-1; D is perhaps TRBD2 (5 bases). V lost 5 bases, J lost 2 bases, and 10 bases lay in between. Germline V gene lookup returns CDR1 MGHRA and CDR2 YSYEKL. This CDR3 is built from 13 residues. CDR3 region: CASSSSPAYEQYF. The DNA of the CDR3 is TGCGCCAGCAGCTCTAGCCCTGCCTACGAGCAGTACTTC.

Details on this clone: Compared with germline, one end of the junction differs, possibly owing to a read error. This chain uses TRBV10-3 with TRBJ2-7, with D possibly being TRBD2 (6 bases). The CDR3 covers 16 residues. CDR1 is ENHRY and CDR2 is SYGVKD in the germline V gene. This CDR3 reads CAVSFSGHTASYEQYF. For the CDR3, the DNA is TGTGCCGTCAGTTTCAGCGGGCACACAGCCTCCTACGAGCAGTACTTC.

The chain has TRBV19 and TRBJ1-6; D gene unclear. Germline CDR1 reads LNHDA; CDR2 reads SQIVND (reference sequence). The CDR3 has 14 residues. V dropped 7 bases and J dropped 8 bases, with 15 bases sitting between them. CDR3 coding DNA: TGTGCCAGTAACGGGTTGGATATTGATTCACCCCTCCACTTT. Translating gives CASNGLDIDSPLHF.

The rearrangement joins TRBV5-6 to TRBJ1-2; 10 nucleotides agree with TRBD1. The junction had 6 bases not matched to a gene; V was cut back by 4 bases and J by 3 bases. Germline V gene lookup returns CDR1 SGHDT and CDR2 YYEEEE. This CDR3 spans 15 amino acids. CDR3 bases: TGTGCCAGCAGCGGTGGGACAGGGGAAGACTATGGCTACACCTTC. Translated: CASSGGTGEDYGYTF.

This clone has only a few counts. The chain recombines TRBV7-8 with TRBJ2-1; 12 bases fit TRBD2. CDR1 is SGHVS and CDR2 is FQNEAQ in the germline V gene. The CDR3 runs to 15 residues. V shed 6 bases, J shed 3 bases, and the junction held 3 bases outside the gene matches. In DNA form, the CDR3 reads TGTGCCAGCAGACCGACTAGCGGGAGCTACAATGAGCAGTTCTTC. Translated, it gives CASRPTSGSYNEQFF.

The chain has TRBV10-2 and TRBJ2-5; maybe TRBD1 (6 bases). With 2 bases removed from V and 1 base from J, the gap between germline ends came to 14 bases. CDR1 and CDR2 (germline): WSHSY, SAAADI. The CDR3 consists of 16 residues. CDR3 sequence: CASSEGVQGLQETQYF. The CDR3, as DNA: TGCGCCAGCAGTGAGGGAGTACAGGGCCTCCAAGAGACCCAGTACTTC.

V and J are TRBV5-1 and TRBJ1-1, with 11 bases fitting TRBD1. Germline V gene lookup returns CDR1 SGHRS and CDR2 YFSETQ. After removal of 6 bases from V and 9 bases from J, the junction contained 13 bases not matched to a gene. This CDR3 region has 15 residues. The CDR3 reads CASTPRDRGFDKAFF. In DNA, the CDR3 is TGCGCCAGCACCCCAAGGGACAGGGGGTTTGACAAAGCTTTCTTT.

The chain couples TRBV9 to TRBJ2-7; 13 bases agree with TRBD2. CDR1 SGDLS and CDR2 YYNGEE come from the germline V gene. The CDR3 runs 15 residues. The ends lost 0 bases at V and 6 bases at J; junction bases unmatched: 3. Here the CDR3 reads CASSVVGLAGFEQYF. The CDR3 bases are TGTGCCAGCAGCGTAGTGGGACTAGCGGGATTCGAGCAGTACTTC.

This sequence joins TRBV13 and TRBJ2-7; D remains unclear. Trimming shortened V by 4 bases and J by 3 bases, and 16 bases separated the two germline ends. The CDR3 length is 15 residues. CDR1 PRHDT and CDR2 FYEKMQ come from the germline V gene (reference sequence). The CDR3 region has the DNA TGTGCCAGCAGCTCAGGTGAACAAGGGAACTACGAGCAGTACTTC. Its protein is CASSSGEQGNYEQYF.

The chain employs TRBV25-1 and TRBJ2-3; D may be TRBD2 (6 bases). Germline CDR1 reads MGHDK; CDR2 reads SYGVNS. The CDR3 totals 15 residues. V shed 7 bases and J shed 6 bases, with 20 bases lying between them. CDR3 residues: CASTPRESGGDTQYF. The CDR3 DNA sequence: TGTGCCAGCACCCCCCGGGAGAGCGGTGGGGATACGCAGTATTTT.

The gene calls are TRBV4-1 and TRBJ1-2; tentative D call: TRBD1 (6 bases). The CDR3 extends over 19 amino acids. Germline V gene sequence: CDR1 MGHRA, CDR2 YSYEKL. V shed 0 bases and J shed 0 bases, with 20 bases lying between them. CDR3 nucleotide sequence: TGCGCCAGCAGCCAAGATTTCGGAGGGGGTCGCCCGTCTAACTATGGCTACACCTTC. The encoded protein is CASSQDFGGGRPSNYGYTF.

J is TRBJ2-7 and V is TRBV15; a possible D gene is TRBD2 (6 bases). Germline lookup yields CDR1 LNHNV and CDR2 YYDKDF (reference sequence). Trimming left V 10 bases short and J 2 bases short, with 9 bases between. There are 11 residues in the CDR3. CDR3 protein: CAIGSAYEQYF. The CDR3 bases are TGTGCCATCGGGAGCGCCTACGAGCAGTACTTC.

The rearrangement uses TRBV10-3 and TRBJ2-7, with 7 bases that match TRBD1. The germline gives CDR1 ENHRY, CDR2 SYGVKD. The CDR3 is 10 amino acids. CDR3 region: CATGEYEQYF. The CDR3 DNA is TGTGCTACAGGGGAATACGAGCAGTACTTC.

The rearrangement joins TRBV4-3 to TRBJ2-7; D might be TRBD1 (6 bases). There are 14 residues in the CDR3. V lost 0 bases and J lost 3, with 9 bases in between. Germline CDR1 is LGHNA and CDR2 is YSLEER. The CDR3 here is CASSQEQGGYEQYF. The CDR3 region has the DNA TGCGCCAGCAGCCAAGAACAAGGGGGCTACGAGCAGTACTTC.